The rows below give T cell receptor beta chains drawn from one sample of a study of shared clonotypes between healthy human individuals. Sequenced by immunoSEQ multiplex PCR; TCRdb stores in-frame clones only, minus some. The sample carries about 2 million clones, 85% to 95% recorded once. Sequenced input: naive CD4+ T cells sorted from blood. All receptors derive from a man younger than 35 in good health. CDR3s include the opening cysteine and the closing phenylalanine or tryptophan. The D gene is left open where the match is weak. The size of a clone is reported for some rows only, either as once, few or many, or as a class for expanded clones.

j_call,d_call,clone_size,v_call,cdr3_aa,cdr3_nt
TRBJ2-5,TRBD2,.,TRBV7-7,CASSPMAGVGETQYF,TGTGCTAGCAGCCCAATGGCGGGGGTTGGAGAGACCCAGTACTTC
TRBJ2-7,TRBD1,.,TRBV6-5,CASSSGTGGYEQYF,TGTGCCAGCAGCTCCGGGACAGGGGGCTACGAGCAGTACTTC
TRBJ1-3,.,.,TRBV5-3,CARSSRRDSGNTIYF,TGTGCCAGAAGCTCGAGGCGGGACTCTGGAAACACCATATATTTT
TRBJ2-7,TRBD1,once,TRBV7-2,CASSFGTGSYEQYF,TGTGCCAGCAGCTTCGGGACAGGGTCCTACGAGCAGTACTTC
TRBJ2-1,TRBD2,.,TRBV10-1,CASSDRRAGVRNEQFF,TGCGCCAGCAGTGATAGGAGAGCGGGAGTACGGAATGAGCAGTTCTTC
TRBJ2-5,.,once,TRBV2,CASNTLGLSGTQYF,TGTGCCAGCAATACATTAGGTTTGAGCGGGACCCAGTACTTC
TRBJ1-2,.,.,TRBV10-3,CAISDYLGGYGYTF,TGTGCCATCAGTGATTACCTTGGAGGCTATGGCTACACCTTC
TRBJ2-7,TRBD1,.,TRBV6-8,CASSYHLGQGGSYEQYF,TGTGCCAGCAGTTACCACTTGGGACAGGGCGGCTCCTACGAGCAGTACTTC
TRBJ2-3,.,.,TRBV7-2,CASSSQYF,TGTGCCAGCAGCTCGCAGTATTTT
TRBJ2-3,.,once,TRBV30,CAWSPLASSTDTQYF,TGTGCCTGGAGTCCCCTAGCAAGTAGCACAGATACGCAGTATTTT
TRBJ1-6,.,.,TRBV5-1,CASSPENSYNSPLHF,TGCGCCAGCAGCCCCGAGAACTCCTATAATTCACCCCTCCACTTT
TRBJ1-1,.,.,TRBV30,CAWSQTNRDAFF,TGTGCCTGGAGTCAAACAAACCGGGATGCTTTCTTT
TRBJ2-7,.,.,TRBV5-1,CASSPRGEGPYEQYF,TGCGCCAGCAGCCCCCGGGGAGAGGGACCCTACGAGCAGTACTTC
TRBJ1-1,.,.,TRBV7-7,CASSSDPSTEAFF,TGTGCTAGCAGCTCAGATCCCTCCACTGAAGCTTTCTTT
TRBJ2-1,.,.,TRBV30,CAWSGGAYNEQFF,TGTGCCTGGAGTGGCGGGGCCTACAATGAGCAGTTCTTC
TRBJ2-7,.,.,TRBV30,CAWSVGQVYHEQYF,TGTGCCTGGAGTGTAGGGCAGGTCTACCACGAGCAGTACTTC
TRBJ1-6,TRBD1,.,TRBV27,CASSFGTVGNSPLHF,TGTGCCAGCAGTTTCGGGACAGTGGGTAATTCACCCCTCCACTTT
TRBJ2-3,.,.,TRBV5-4,CASSLDRARPAHDTDTQYF,TGTGCCAGCAGCTTGGATCGCGCGAGGCCGGCGCACGACACAGATACGCAGTATTTT
TRBJ1-2,.,.,TRBV10-3,CAISDDSSSGYTF,TGTGCCATCAGTGATGACAGTTCTTCTGGCTACACCTTC
TRBJ2-3,.,.,TRBV6-1,CASSGRASGTDTQYF,TGTGCCAGCAGTGGAAGGGCCTCGGGGACGGATACGCAGTATTTT
TRBJ1-6,TRBD1,.,TRBV6-5,CASSRQGHNSPLHF,TGTGCCAGCAGCCGACAGGGTCATAATTCACCCCTCCACTTT
TRBJ2-1,.,.,TRBV21-1,CASIPGQGIPYNEQFF,TGTGCCAGCATCCCGGGACAGGGGATTCCCTACAATGAGCAGTTCTTC
TRBJ2-4,TRBD1,.,TRBV2,CASSEVGTVGLAKNIQYF,TGTGCCAGCAGTGAAGTCGGGACAGTGGGGTTAGCCAAAAACATTCAGTACTTC
TRBJ2-3,.,.,TRBV27,CASSLRGGRTDTQYF,TGTGCCAGCAGTTTACGGGGCGGACGCACAGATACGCAGTATTTT
TRBJ2-1,.,.,TRBV6-5,CASKSGTNEQFF,TGTGCCAGCAAGAGTGGGACTAATGAGCAGTTCTTC
TRBJ1-6,.,.,TRBV10-1,CASNRAFYNSPLHF,TGCGCCAGCAACAGGGCGTTCTATAATTCACCCCTCCACTTT
TRBJ2-3,TRBD1,.,TRBV18,CASSPWDRSTDTQYF,TGTGCCAGCTCACCTTGGGACAGAAGCACAGATACGCAGTATTTT
TRBJ2-3,.,.,TRBV2,CASSEALGSDTQYF,TGTGCCAGCAGTGAAGCGCTCGGGTCAGATACGCAGTATTTT
TRBJ2-3,.,.,TRBV7-3,CASSLEGGLSTDTQYF,TGTGCCAGCAGCTTAGAGGGAGGACTTAGCACAGATACGCAGTATTTT
TRBJ1-6,.,.,TRBV29-1,CSVDKGSCSPLHF,TGCAGCGTTGATAAGGGAAGTTGCTCACCCCTCCACTTT
TRBJ2-7,.,.,TRBV28,CASSFLADTYEQYF,TGTGCCAGCAGTTTCCTGGCAGATACCTACGAGCAGTACTTC
TRBJ2-2,.,.,TRBV5-4,CASSLALQGNTGELFF,TGTGCCAGCAGCTTGGCCCTTCAGGGGAACACCGGGGAGCTGTTTTTT
TRBJ2-2,.,.,TRBV5-1,CASGWGHTNTGELFF,TGCGCCAGTGGATGGGGACACACGAACACCGGGGAGCTGTTTTTT
TRBJ1-2,TRBD1,.,TRBV28,CASAGQGAGAYGYTF,TGTGCCAGCGCAGGACAGGGGGCGGGAGCCTATGGCTACACCTTC
TRBJ2-5,TRBD2,.,TRBV5-4,CASSLPPGGRQETQYF,TGTGCCAGCAGCTTGCCCCCGGGAGGGCGGCAAGAGACCCAGTACTTC
TRBJ1-6,TRBD1,.,TRBV7-2,CASSPQGMDNSPLHF,TGTGCCAGCAGCCCACAGGGGATGGACAATTCACCCCTCCACTTT
TRBJ2-3,.,once,TRBV11-2,CASSPGSATDTQYF,TGTGCCAGCAGCCCAGGGTCGGCAACAGATACGCAGTATTTT
TRBJ1-3,.,.,TRBV11-3,CASSLTEISGNTIYF,TGTGCCAGCAGCTTAACGGAGATCTCTGGAAACACCATATATTTT
TRBJ2-5,TRBD1,once,TRBV9,CASSVLDRGVQETQYF,TGTGCCAGCAGCGTTCTCGACAGGGGGGTACAAGAGACCCAGTACTTC
TRBJ1-2,.,.,TRBV30,CAWSGGQDYGYTF,TGTGCCTGGAGTGGTGGGCAGGACTATGGCTACACCTTC
TRBJ1-1,.,.,TRBV4-3,CASSQQYQGLTTEAFF,TGCGCCAGCAGCCAACAGTATCAGGGATTGACCACTGAAGCTTTCTTT
TRBJ2-7,TRBD1,once,TRBV30,CAWSGGTGRTGYEQYF,TGTGCCTGGAGTGGGGGGACAGGGAGAACTGGGTACGAGCAGTACTTC
TRBJ2-7,.,.,TRBV7-2,CASSLVADYEQYF,TGTGCCAGCAGCTTAGTCGCAGACTACGAGCAGTACTTC
TRBJ2-7,TRBD1,.,TRBV5-4,CASSLGQGLSYEQYF,TGTGCCAGCAGCTTGGGACAGGGCCTCTCCTACGAGCAGTACTTC
TRBJ2-4,TRBD1,.,TRBV18,CASSPDRVAKNIQYF,TGTGCCAGCTCACCGGACAGGGTGGCCAAAAACATTCAGTACTTC